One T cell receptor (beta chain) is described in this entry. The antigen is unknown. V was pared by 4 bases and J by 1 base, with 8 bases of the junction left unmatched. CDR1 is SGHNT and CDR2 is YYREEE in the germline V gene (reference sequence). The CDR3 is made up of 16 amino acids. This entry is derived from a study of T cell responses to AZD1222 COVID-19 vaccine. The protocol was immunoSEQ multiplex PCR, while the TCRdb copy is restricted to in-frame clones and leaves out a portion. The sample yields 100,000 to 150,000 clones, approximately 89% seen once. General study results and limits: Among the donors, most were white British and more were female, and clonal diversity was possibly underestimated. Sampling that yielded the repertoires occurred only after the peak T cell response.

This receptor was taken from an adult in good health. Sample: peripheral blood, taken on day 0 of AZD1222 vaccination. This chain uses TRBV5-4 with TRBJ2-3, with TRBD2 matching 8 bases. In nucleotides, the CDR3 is TGTGCCAGCAGCCCCCGAGCGGGAGTAGGCACAGATACGCAGTATTTT. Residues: CASSPRAGVGTDTQYF.